This T cell receptor (beta chain) was identified in a study of blood T cells in healthy people across ages. The authors ran a second PCR of about 7 to 11 cycles using a sample-barcoded 5' primer and a J-beta primer mix. One entry per CDR3 protein, called by TCRdb with MiXCR from the 5' RACE reads. The sample carries around 940,000 distinct CDR3 sequences, roughly 47% recorded once. The V gene lost 3 bases and the J gene lost 7 bases, with 10 bases spanning the gap. The CDR3 spans 13 residues. Germline V lookup: CDR1 SGHKS, CDR2 YYEKEE (reference sequence). As concerns this clonotype: The antigen is unknown.

Study results and limitations: Measured against age, TCR beta diversity per million T cells decreased in a roughly linear manner.

The sequence came from a woman aged 55-70 years in good health. The chain couples TRBV5-5 to TRBJ1-4; unclear D gene. Sequencing input: blood. CDR3 protein: CASSSGYGEKLFF. CDR3 in DNA: TGTGCCAGCAGCTCCGGTTATGGTGAAAAACTGTTTTTT.